These 10 T cell receptor beta chains originate from one sample sequenced in a study of blood T cell repertoires in COVID-19. Repertoires were generated with immunoSEQ multiplex PCR, while TCRdb's copy carries only in-frame clones and drops some. The data hold some 250,000 clones, with more than 75% observed a single time. The material sequenced was peripheral blood. The receptor source for this set is an older woman with active or convalescent COVID-19.

The CDR3 region has the DNA TGTGCCAGCAGCGCCATCCCAGGGGCCGAAGCTTTCTTT. Translating it yields CASSAIPGAEAFF. The chain combines TRBV5-6 with TRBJ1-1; possible D gene TRBD1, 6 bases. Germline CDR1 is SGHDT and CDR2 is YYEEEE. The V end was cut by 4 bases, the J end by 8 bases, with 15 bases between. The CDR3 runs to 13 residues.

The rearrangement joins TRBV27 to TRBJ1-1, with TRBD1 matching 8 bases. CDR1 and CDR2 (germline): MNHEY, SMNVEV (reference sequence). The V gene end was trimmed by 6 bases and the J gene end by 0 bases; junction bases not matched to a gene: 9. The CDR3 has 16 residues. For the CDR3, the DNA is TGTGCCAGCAGAAGACAGGGGACAACAATGAACACTGAAGCTTTCTTT. This sequence encodes CASRRQGTTMNTEAFF.

The J gene is TRBJ2-2, the V gene TRBV7-9; the match to TRBD1 covers 7 bases. The CDR3 has 16 residues. Germline trimming cut 0 bases from V and 1 base from J; bases unmatched to any gene: 2. Germline-derived CDR1 and CDR2 are SEHNR and FQNEAQ (reference sequence). In DNA, the CDR3 is TGTGCCAGCAGCTTAGCCGGGACAGTGAACACCGGGGAGCTGTTTTTT. Protein sequence: CASSLAGTVNTGELFF.

This clone appeared once. The chain links TRBV5-1 to TRBJ2-5; the match to TRBD2 covers 13 bases. This CDR3 region has 15 residues. V lost 3 bases to trimming and J lost 5 bases; unmatched junction nucleotides: 4. The germline CDR1 and CDR2 sequences are SGHRS and YFSETQ. The CDR3 DNA follows: TGCGCCAGCAGCTCACCGACTAGCGGGGGGGAGACCCAGTACTTC. Translated, it gives CASSSPTSGGETQYF.

The CDR3 is CASSLISGGLTDTQYF. CDR3 bases: TGTGCCAGCAGCTTAATTAGCGGGGGGCTCACAGATACGCAGTATTTT. This chain links TRBV11-2 with TRBJ2-3, with 10 bases fitting TRBD2. This CDR3 has 16 residues. CDR1 is SGHAT, CDR2 FQNNGV, per germline. Germline trimming cut 2 bases from V and 2 bases from J; bases unmatched to any gene: 4.

The J gene is TRBJ2-1, the V gene TRBV5-1; D uncertain. Germline CDR1 reads SGHRS; CDR2 reads YFSETQ. This CDR3 spans 11 amino acids. V lost 2 bases and J lost 5, with 2 bases in between. CDR3 in amino acids: CASSFDNEQFF. The CDR3 nucleotides read TGCGCCAGCAGCTTCGACAATGAGCAGTTCTTC.

The rearrangement uses TRBV19 and TRBJ1-5, with D possibly being TRBD1 (5 bases). Looked up from germline, CDR1 is LNHDA and CDR2 is SQIVND (reference sequence). Trimming left V 5 bases short and J 0 bases short, with 11 bases between. The CDR3 covers 15 residues. CDR3 in amino acids: CASSRSGRSNQPQHF. Here the CDR3 DNA reads TGTGCCAGTAGTCGGTCAGGGCGTAGCAATCAGCCCCAGCATTTT.

The chain joins TRBV11-2 to TRBJ1-1, with D tentatively TRBD1 (6 bases). Trimming pared 4 bases from V and 2 bases from J, leaving 17 bases between. The CDR3 runs 16 residues. CDR1 and CDR2 from the germline V gene are SGHAT and FQNNGV. The CDR3 region has the DNA TGTGCCAGCAGCTCCTTGTTCAGGGGTGGAAACACTGAAGCTTTCTTT. Its protein is CASSSLFRGGNTEAFF. The full variable domain, in which reference TRBV11-2 and TRBJ1-1 provide the parts outside the CDR3, is EAGVAQSPRYKIIEKRQSVAFWCNPISGHATLYWYQQILGQGPKLLIQFQNNGVVDDSQLPKDRFSAERLKGVDSTLKIQPAKLEDSAVYLCASSSLFRGGNTEAFFGQGTRLTVV.

The chain has TRBV5-4 and TRBJ2-5; TRBD2 matches at 10 bases. Germline loops: CDR1 SGHNT, CDR2 YYREEE (reference sequence). The CDR3 has 16 amino acids. Trimming cost V 5 bases and J 1 base; bases outside gene matches: 8. The CDR3: CASRIIAGGSQETQYF. CDR3 coding DNA: TGTGCCAGCAGAATAATAGCGGGGGGATCCCAAGAGACCCAGTACTTC.

The chain couples TRBV5-1 to TRBJ2-1, with a possible D match to TRBD1 (5 bases). The CDR3 spans 17 residues. V lost 0 bases and J 0 bases, leaving 13 bases between the germline ends. CDR1 and CDR2 from the germline V gene are SGHRS and YFSETQ. As DNA, the CDR3 is TGCGCCAGCAGCTTGGAAACAGGATGGAGCTCCTACAATGAGCAGTTCTTC. Residues: CASSLETGWSSYNEQFF. The whole variable domain, remainder taken from reference TRBV5-1 and TRBJ2-1, is KAGVTQTPRYLIKTRGQQVTLSCSPISGHRSVSWYQQTPGQGLQFLFEYFSETQRNKGNFPGRFSGRQFSNSRSEMNVSTLELGDSALYLCASSLETGWSSYNEQFFGPGTRLTVL.